The T cell receptor beta chain described here comes from a study of T-cell reconstitution after alpha-beta-depleted transplantation in children. General study findings and limits: The authors attributed T-cell counts and diversity one year after transplant mostly to newly produced T cells.

Unique molecular identifiers featured in how the TCRbeta library was prepared. TCRdb processed the PCR reads anew with MiXCR; each CDR3 protein has one entry. This sample has fewer than 550,000 distinct CDR3 sequences, with around 10% found just once. The table lists this clonotype with a few counts. What it recognizes is unknown. Germline CDR1 reads MNHEY; CDR2 reads SMNVEV (reference sequence). V lost 5 bases to trimming and J lost 2 bases, with 10 bases between them. The CDR3 length is 14 residues. The sample consisted of PBMCs, mostly from graft donor cells, taken 180 days after TCRalphabeta/CD19-depleted stem cell transplant. The chain links TRBV27 to TRBJ1-3; no reliable D call. The source is a female patient aged 2 to 10 who had a stem cell transplant for aplastic anemia, so the T cells may come from the graft donor. The CDR3 spells CASSGLGTGNTIYF. CDR3 bases: TGTGCCAGCAGTGGGCTGGGGACTGGAAACACCATATATTTT.